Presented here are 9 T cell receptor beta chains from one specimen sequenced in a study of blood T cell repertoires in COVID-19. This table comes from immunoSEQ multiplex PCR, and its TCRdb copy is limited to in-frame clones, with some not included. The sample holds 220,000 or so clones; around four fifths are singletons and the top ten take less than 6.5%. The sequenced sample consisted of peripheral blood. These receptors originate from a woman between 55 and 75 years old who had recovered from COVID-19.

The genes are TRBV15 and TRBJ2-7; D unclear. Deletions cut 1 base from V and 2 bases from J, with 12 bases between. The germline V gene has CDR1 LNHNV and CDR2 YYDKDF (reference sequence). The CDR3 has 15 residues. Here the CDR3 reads CATSRGASVTYEQYF. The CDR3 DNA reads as TGTGCCACCAGCAGAGGCGCCTCGGTAACCTACGAGCAGTACTTC.

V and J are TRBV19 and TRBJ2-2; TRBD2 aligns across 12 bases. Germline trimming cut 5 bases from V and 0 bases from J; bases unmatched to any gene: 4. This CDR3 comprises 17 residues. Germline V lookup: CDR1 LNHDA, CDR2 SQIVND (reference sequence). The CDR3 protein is CASSGLAGITNTGELFF. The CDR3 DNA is TGTGCCAGTAGTGGACTAGCGGGGATTACGAACACCGGGGAGCTGTTTTTT.

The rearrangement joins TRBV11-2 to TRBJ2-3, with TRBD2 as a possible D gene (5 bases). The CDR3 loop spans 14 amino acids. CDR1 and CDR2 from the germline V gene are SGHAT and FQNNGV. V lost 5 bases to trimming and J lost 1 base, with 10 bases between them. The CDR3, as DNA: TGTGCCAGCAGCCGCCAGAGGGGCACAGATACGCAGTATTTT. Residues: CASSRQRGTDTQYF.

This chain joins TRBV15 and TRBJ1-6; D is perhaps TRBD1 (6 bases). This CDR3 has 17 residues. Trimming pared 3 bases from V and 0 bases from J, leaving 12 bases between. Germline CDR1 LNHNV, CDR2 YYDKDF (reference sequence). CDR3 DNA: TGTGCCACCAGCAGGGCAGGGGCCAGCTCCTATAATTCACCCCTCCACTTT. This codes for CATSRAGASSYNSPLHF.

The CDR3: CASSLRGGSGTEAFF. CDR3 DNA: TGTGCCAGCAGCCTTAGGGGGGGGTCGGGCACTGAAGCTTTCTTT. The rearrangement links TRBV7-2 to TRBJ1-1; maybe TRBD1 (6 bases). Trimming took 5 bases from V and 4 from J, leaving 17 bases between them. CDR1 and CDR2 from the germline V gene are SGHTA and FQGNSA. This CDR3 is built from 15 residues.

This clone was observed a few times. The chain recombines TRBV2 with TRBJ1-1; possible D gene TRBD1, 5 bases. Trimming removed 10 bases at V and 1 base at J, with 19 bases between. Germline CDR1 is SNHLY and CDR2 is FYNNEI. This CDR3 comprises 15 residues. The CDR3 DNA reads TGTGCCACATCGTTTTCCGACAGCTCGAACACTGAAGCTTTCTTT. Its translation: CATSFSDSSNTEAFF.

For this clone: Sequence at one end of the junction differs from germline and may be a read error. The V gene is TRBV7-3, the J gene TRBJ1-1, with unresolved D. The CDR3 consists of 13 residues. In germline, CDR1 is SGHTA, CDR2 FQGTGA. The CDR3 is CASSSSGNAEAFF. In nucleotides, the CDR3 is TGTGCCAGCAGCTCCTCCGGGAACGCTGAAGCTTTCTTT.

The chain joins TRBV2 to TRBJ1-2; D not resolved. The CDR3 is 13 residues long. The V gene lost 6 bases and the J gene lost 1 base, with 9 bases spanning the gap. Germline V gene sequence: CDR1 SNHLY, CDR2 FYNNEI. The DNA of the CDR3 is TGTGCCAGCAGGAACACAGATAACTATGGCTACACCTTC. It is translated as CASRNTDNYGYTF.

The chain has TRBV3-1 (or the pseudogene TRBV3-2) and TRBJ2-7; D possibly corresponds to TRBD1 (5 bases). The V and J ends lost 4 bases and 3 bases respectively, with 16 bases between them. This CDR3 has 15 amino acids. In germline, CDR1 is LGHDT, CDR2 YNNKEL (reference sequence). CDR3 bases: TGTGCCAGCAGCCGGGAAGGGGTAGTAAACTACGAGCAGTACTTC. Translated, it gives CASSREGVVNYEQYF.